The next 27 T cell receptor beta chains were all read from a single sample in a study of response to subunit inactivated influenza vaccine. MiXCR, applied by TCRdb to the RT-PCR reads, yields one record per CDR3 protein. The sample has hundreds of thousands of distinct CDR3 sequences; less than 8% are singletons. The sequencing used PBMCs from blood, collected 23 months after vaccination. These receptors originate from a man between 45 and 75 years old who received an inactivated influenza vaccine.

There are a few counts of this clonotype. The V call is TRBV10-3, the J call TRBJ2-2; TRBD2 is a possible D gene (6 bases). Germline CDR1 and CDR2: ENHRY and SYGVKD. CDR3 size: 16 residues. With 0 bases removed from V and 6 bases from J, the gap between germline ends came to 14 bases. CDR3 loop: CAISESLGGGSGELFF. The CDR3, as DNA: TGTGCCATCAGTGAGTCGTTGGGAGGAGGTTCCGGGGAGCTGTTTTTT.

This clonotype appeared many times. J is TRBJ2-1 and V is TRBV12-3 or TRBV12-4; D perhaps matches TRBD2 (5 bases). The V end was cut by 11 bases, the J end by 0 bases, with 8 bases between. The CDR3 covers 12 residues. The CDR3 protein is CASGSSYNEQFF. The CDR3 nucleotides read TGTGCCTCTGGGAGCTCCTACAATGAGCAGTTCTTC.

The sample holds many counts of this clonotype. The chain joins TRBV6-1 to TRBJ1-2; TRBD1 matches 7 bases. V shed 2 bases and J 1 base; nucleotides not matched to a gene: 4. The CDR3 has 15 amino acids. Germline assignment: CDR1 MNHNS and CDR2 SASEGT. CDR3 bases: TGTGCCAGCAGTGAAATCCGGGACAGTAACTATGGCTACACCTTC. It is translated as CASSEIRDSNYGYTF.

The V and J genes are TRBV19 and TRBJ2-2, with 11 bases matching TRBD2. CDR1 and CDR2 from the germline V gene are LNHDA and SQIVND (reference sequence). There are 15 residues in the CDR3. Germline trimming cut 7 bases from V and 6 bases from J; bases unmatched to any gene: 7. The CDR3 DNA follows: TGTGCCAGTACCGCGACTAGCGGGACTCCCGGGGAGCTGTTTTTT. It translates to CASTATSGTPGELFF.

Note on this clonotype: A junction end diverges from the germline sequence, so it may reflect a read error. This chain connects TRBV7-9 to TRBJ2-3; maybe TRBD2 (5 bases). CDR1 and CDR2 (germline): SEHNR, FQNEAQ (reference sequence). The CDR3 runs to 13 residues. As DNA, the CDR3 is TGTGCCAGCAGCAACCCTAGCACACATACGCAGTATTTT. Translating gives CASSNPSTHTQYF. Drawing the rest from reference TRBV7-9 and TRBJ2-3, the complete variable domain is DTGVSQNPRHKITKRGQNVTFRCDPISEHNRLYWYRQTLGQGPEFLTYFQNEAQLEKSRLLSDRFSAERPKGSFSTLEIQRTEQGDSAMYLCASSNPSTHTQYFGPGTRLTVL.

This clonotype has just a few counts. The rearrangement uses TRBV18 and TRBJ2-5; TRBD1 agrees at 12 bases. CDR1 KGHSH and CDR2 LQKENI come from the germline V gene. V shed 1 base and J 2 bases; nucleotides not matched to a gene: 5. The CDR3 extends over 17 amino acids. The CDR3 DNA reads TGTGCCAGCTCACCACGCCGGGACAGGGGGCAACAAGAGACCCAGTACTTC. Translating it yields CASSPRRDRGQQETQYF.

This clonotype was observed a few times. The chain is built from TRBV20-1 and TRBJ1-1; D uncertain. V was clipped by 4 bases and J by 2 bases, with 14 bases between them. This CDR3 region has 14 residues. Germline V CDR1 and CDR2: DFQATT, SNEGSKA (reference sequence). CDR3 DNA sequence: TGCAGTGCTACACCGACGGTTTTTAACACTGAAGCTTTCTTT. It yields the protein CSATPTVFNTEAFF.

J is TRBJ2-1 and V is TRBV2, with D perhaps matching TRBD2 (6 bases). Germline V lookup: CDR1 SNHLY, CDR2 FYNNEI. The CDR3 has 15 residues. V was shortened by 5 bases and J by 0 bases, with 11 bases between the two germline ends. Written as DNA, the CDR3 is TGTGCCAGCAGTAGGGAGGTGAGCTCCTACAATGAGCAGTTCTTC. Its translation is CASSREVSSYNEQFF.

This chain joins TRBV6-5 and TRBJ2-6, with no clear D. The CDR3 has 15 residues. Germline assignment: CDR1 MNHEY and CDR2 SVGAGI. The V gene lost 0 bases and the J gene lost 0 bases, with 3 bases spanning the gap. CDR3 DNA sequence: TGTGCCAGCAGTTACTCGTTCTCTGGGGCCAACGTCCTGACTTTC. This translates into CASSYSFSGANVLTF.

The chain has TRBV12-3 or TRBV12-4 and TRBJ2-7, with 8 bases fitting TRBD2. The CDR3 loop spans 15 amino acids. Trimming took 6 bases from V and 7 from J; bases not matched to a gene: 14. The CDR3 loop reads CASRPSGGGGGEQYF. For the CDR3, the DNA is TGTGCCAGCAGACCGAGCGGGGGTGGGGGTGGTGAGCAGTACTTC.

The CDR3 DNA is TGTGCCAGCAGTGCGTTGACAGGAGGAAACACTGAAGCTTTCTTT. Translation: CASSALTGGNTEAFF. The V and J genes are TRBV6-1 and TRBJ1-1, with D possibly matching TRBD1 (6 bases). Germline values: CDR1 MNHNS, CDR2 SASEGT. This CDR3 is 15 amino acids long. V was shortened by 4 bases and J by 2 bases, with 14 bases between the two germline ends.

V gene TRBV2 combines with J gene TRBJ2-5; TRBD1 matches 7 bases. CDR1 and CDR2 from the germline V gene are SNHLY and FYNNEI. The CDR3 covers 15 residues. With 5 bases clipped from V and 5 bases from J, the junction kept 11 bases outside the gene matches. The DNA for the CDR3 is TGTGCCAGCAGTCGGGACAGAGCTTTGGGGGAGACCCAGTACTTC. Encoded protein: CASSRDRALGETQYF.

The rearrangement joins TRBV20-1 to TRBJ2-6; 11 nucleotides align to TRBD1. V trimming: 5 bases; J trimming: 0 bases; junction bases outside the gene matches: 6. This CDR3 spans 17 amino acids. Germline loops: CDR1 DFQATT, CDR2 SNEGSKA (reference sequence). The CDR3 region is CSALGTGGSSGANVLTF. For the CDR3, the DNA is TGCAGTGCTCTTGGGACAGGGGGGAGCTCTGGGGCCAACGTCCTGACTTTC.

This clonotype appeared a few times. The CDR3 sequence: CASSQDSIAGDIEQFF. The CDR3 DNA is TGTGCCAGCAGCCAAGATTCGATAGCGGGAGACATTGAGCAGTTCTTC. The gene calls are TRBV14 and TRBJ2-1; the match to TRBD2 covers 9 bases. The CDR3 extends over 16 amino acids. Trimming at V came to 0 bases and at J to 9 bases, leaving 9 bases not matched to a gene. Germline V gene lookup returns CDR1 SGHDN and CDR2 FVKESK.

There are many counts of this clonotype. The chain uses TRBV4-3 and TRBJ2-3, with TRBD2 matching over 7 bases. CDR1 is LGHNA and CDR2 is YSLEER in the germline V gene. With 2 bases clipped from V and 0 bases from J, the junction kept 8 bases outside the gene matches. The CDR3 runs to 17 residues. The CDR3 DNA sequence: TGCGCCAGCAGCCAATCACGTGCTAGCGGAAGCACAGATACGCAGTATTTT. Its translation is CASSQSRASGSTDTQYF.

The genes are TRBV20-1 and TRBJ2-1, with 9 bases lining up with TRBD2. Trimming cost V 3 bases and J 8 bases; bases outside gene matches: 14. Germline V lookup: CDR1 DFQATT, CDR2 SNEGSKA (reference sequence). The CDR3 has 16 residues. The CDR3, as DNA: TGCAGTGCTAGGCAATTAGCGGGAGTGGCTCGGGATGAGCAGTTCTTC. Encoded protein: CSARQLAGVARDEQFF.

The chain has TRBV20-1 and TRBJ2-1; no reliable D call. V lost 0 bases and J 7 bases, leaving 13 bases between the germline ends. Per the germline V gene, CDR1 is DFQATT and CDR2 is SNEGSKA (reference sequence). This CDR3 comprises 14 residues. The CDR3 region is CSARDTLGVNEQFF. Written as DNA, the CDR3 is TGCAGTGCTAGAGATACCCTTGGTGTTAATGAGCAGTTCTTC.

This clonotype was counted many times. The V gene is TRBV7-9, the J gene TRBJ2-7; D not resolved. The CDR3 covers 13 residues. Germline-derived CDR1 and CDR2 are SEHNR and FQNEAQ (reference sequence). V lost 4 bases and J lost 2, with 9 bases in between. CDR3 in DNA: TGTGCCAGCAGCTCCAAAGACACCTACGAGCAGTACTTC. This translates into CASSSKDTYEQYF.

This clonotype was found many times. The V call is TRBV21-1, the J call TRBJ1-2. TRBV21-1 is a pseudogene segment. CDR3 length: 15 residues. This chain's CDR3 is CASSKASEVNYGYTF. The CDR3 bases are TGTGCCAGCAGCAAAGCATCGGAAGTTAACTATGGCTACACCTTC.

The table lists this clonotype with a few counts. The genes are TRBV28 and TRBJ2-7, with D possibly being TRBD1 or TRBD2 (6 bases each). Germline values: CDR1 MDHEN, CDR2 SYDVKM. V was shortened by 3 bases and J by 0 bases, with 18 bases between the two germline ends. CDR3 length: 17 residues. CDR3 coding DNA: TGTGCCAGCAGTTTTCTTTGGGCGGGACAAAACTCCTACGAGCAGTACTTC. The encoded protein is CASSFLWAGQNSYEQYF.

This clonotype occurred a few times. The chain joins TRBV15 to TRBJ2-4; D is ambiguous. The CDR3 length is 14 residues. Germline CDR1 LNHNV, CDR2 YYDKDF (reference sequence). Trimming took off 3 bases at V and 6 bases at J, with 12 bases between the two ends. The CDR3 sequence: CATSSIQVRNIQYF. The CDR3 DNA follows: TGTGCCACCAGCAGTATCCAGGTTAGAAACATTCAGTACTTC.

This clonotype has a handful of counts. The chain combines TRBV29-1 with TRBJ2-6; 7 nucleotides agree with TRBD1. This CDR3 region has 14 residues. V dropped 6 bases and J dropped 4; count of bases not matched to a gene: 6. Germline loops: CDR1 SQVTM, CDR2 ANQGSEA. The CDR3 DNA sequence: TGCAGCGTCAAACAGGGGACCGGGGCCAACGTCCTGACTTTC. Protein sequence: CSVKQGTGANVLTF.

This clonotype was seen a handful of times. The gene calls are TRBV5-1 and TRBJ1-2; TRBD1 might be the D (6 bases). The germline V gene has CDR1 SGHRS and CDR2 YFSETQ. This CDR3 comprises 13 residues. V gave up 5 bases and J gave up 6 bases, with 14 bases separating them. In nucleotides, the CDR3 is TGCGCCAGCAGTTCCGGGACAATCAATGGCTACACCTTC. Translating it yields CASSSGTINGYTF.

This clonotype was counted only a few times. This chain's CDR3 is CASTHPTGGGYGYTF. DNA of the CDR3: TGTGCCAGCACCCACCCTACCGGGGGCGGGTATGGCTACACCTTC. V usage is TRBV5-6 and J usage is TRBJ1-2, with D possibly being TRBD1 (6 bases). V was cut by 6 bases and J by 5 bases, with 20 bases left in between. Germline V gene data show CDR1 as SGHDT and CDR2 as YYEEEE. CDR3 length: 15 amino acids.

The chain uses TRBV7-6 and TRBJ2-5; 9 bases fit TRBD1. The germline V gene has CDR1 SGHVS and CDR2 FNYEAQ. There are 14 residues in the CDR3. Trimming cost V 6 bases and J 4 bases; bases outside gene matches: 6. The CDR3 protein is CASSRDRVSETQYF. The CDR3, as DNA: TGTGCCAGCAGTCGGGACAGGGTGTCAGAGACCCAGTACTTC.

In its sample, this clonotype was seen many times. CDR3 sequence: CASSLMGGDEQYF. CDR3 DNA: TGTGCCAGCAGCCTCATGGGCGGCGACGAGCAGTACTTC. The rearrangement links TRBV14 to TRBJ2-7; no clear D. The V gene's germline CDR1 is SGHDN and CDR2 FVKESK. Trimming took off 4 bases at V and 5 bases at J, with 12 bases between the two ends. The CDR3 contains 13 residues. Full variable domain (outside the CDR3, taken from reference TRBV14 and TRBJ2-7): EAGVTQFPSHSVIEKGQTVTLRCDPISGHDNLYWYRRVMGKEIKFLLHFVKESKQDESGMPNNRFLAERTGGTYSTLKVQPAELEDSGVYFCASSLMGGDEQYFGPGTRLTVT.

CDR3 amino acids: CASSARGASANLGNEQFF. In nucleotides, the CDR3 is TGTGCCAGCAGCGCGCGGGGGGCTAGCGCGAACCTGGGTAATGAGCAGTTCTTC. The V gene is TRBV9, the J gene TRBJ2-1; 8 bases agree with TRBD2. The length of the CDR3 is 18 residues. Germline trimming cut 3 bases from V and 7 bases from J; bases unmatched to any gene: 18. Germline V gene lookup returns CDR1 SGDLS and CDR2 YYNGEE.